These 21 T cell receptor beta chains share one sample of origin, sequenced in a study of cytomegalovirus exposure and HLA in healthy donors. Primers: 60 Vbeta forward and 13 Jbeta reverse. Some clones are missing from TCRdb's copy, which holds only in-frame ones; the method was immunoSEQ multiplex PCR. The data contain tens of thousands of clones, roughly 44% of them seen just once; the ten biggest clones take up 2%. Sequencing used PBMCs. The receptors derive from a woman aged 45-59 years in good health and CMV-seronegative.

V usage is TRBV7-6 and J usage is TRBJ2-2; 8 positions match TRBD1. CDR1 and CDR2 (germline): SGHVS, FNYEAQ. Trimming at V came to 3 bases and at J to 4 bases, leaving 4 bases not matched to a gene. The CDR3 has 15 residues. The DNA of the CDR3 is TGTGCCAGCAGCTTGGACAGGGCTGGCACCGGGGAGCTGTTTTTT. The encoded protein is CASSLDRAGTGELFF.

The CDR3 reads CASSLMGQGMNTGELFF. CDR3 DNA: TGTGCCAGCAGTTTAATGGGACAGGGTATGAACACCGGGGAGCTGTTTTTT. The chain has TRBV27 and TRBJ2-2, with 9 bases lining up with TRBD1. This CDR3 spans 17 amino acids. From germline, CDR1 is MNHEY and CDR2 SMNVEV (reference sequence). Germline trimming cut 2 bases from V and 1 base from J; bases unmatched to any gene: 5.

This clone was detected a few times. V is TRBV19 and J is TRBJ1-5; TRBD1 is a possible D gene (6 bases). Trimming pared 3 bases from V and 0 bases from J, leaving 12 bases between. Germline V gives CDR1 LNHDA, CDR2 SQIVND (reference sequence). This CDR3 comprises 16 residues. CDR3 sequence reads: CASSIRQEYSNQPQHF. In DNA form, the CDR3 reads TGTGCCAGTAGTATCAGACAGGAGTATAGCAATCAGCCCCAGCATTTT.

The chain joins TRBV2 to TRBJ2-1, with 7 bases matching TRBD2. Germline V gene sequence: CDR1 SNHLY, CDR2 FYNNEI. The CDR3 covers 11 residues. Losses at the gene ends were 6 bases for V and 11 bases for J; bases not matched to a gene: 4. CDR3 DNA sequence: TGTGCCAGCAGCGAGGGACTACAGCAGTTCTTC. Protein product: CASSEGLQQFF.

The rearrangement uses TRBV19 and TRBJ2-7; 9 bases align to TRBD1. The CDR3 runs to 16 residues. The ends lost 5 bases at V and 3 bases at J; junction bases unmatched: 11. CDR1 is LNHDA and CDR2 is SQIVND in the germline V gene (reference sequence). Here the CDR3 reads CASSSRPGQGYYEQYF. CDR3 coding DNA: TGTGCCAGTAGTTCTCGGCCGGGACAGGGTTACTACGAGCAGTACTTC.

This rearrangement joins TRBV7-2 to TRBJ2-7, with 15 bases that match TRBD2. V was pared by 5 bases and J by 6 bases, with 11 bases of the junction left unmatched. This CDR3 region has 17 residues. Germline V gene sequence: CDR1 SGHTA, CDR2 FQGNSA. This CDR3 is CASSRSGTSGGPAEQYF. In DNA form, the CDR3 reads TGTGCCAGCAGCAGATCCGGGACTAGCGGGGGGCCAGCCGAGCAGTACTTC.

This chain uses TRBV4-2 with TRBJ2-5; 9 nucleotides agree with TRBD1. The germline V gene has CDR1 LGHNA and CDR2 YNFKEQ. This CDR3 comprises 15 residues. The V segment lost 1 base and the J segment 4 bases; nucleotides outside the gene matches: 4. The CDR3 region is CASSQGQGGGETQYF. Here the CDR3 DNA reads TGTGCCAGCAGCCAAGGACAGGGGGGCGGAGAGACCCAGTACTTC.

This clone was detected only once. This chain uses TRBV28 with TRBJ2-5, with a weak D call TRBD1 (5 bases). Trimming shortened V by 6 bases and J by 3 bases, and 17 bases separated the two germline ends. CDR1 is MDHEN and CDR2 is SYDVKM in the germline V gene. The CDR3 loop spans 15 amino acids. The CDR3 DNA reads as TGTGCCAGCAGATCGCAAGTGGGCAGGGAAGAGACCCAGTACTTC. The encoded protein is CASRSQVGREETQYF.

The chain has TRBV7-9 and TRBJ2-1, with 7 bases matching TRBD2. J gave up 10 bases and V 4 bases, and 13 bases lay outside the gene matches. CDR3 length: 15 residues. Germline-derived CDR1 and CDR2 are SEHNR and FQNEAQ (reference sequence). CDR3 DNA: TGTGCCAGCAGCTCAAATAAGACTAGCTTGATGGAGCAGTTCTTC. Translating it yields CASSSNKTSLMEQFF.

The chain links TRBV6-5 to TRBJ2-3, with D possibly TRBD1 on 5 matching bases. V lost 6 bases to trimming and J lost 2 bases, with 15 bases between them. Germline V lookup: CDR1 MNHEY, CDR2 SVGAGI. The CDR3 loop spans 15 amino acids. In DNA form, the CDR3 reads TGTGCCAGCAGCCCCGGACAAAGGGCCACAGATACGCAGTATTTT. Translation: CASSPGQRATDTQYF.

This clone was seen only a few times. The chain couples TRBV10-3 to TRBJ2-7, with 9 positions matching TRBD1. V lost 0 bases and J lost 3; bases outside the gene matches: 6. The CDR3 sequence is 16 residues long. Germline V CDR1 and CDR2: ENHRY, SYGVKD. CDR3 in DNA: TGTGCCATCAGTGAGTCAAGCTGGGACAGGGTCTACGAGCAGTACTTC. It codes for CAISESSWDRVYEQYF.

This clone has only one observation. The CDR3 sequence is CASSPSSTIVGGYTF. CDR3 sequence (DNA): TGTGCCAGCAGCCCGAGCTCGACAATTGTAGGTGGCTACACCTTC. V and J are TRBV7-6 and TRBJ1-2; D is unresolved. Germline CDR1 is SGHVS and CDR2 is FNYEAQ. This CDR3 contains 15 residues. The V end was cut by 5 bases, the J end by 7 bases, with 20 bases between.

As regards this clone: The junction shows a germline mismatch at one end, possibly a read error. V usage is TRBV10-2 and J usage is TRBJ2-7; D possibly corresponds to TRBD1 (5 bases). The CDR3 has 13 amino acids. Germline CDR1 WSHSY, CDR2 SAAADI. The CDR3 loop reads CASSEYQGTGTAF. CDR3 nucleotides: TGCGCCAGCAGTGAGTACCAGGGCACGGGCACGGCTTTC.

The CDR3: CASSYRDGTEAFF. Here the CDR3 DNA reads TGTGCCAGCTCATACAGGGATGGCACTGAAGCTTTCTTT. The J gene is TRBJ1-1, the V gene TRBV18; weak D call: TRBD1 (6 bases). From germline, CDR1 is KGHSH and CDR2 LQKENI. The CDR3 runs 13 residues. V lost 5 bases to trimming and J lost 4 bases, with 11 bases between them. The whole variable domain, filled in from reference TRBV18 and TRBJ1-1, reads NAGVMQNPRHLVRRRGQEARLRCSPMKGHSHVYWYRQLPEEGLKFMVYLQKENIIDESGMPKERFSAEFPKEGPSILRIQQVVRGDSAAYFCASSYRDGTEAFFGQGTRLTVV.

This clone was seen a handful of times. The chain is built from TRBV7-8 and TRBJ1-5; 7 bases map to TRBD1. CDR1 is SGHVS, CDR2 FQNEAQ, per germline. The CDR3 spans 14 residues. With V trimmed by 3 bases and J by 6 bases, 5 bases remained unmatched. In nucleotides, the CDR3 is TGTGCCAGCAGCTTTACAGGGGATATTCAGCCCCAGCATTTT. Translation gives CASSFTGDIQPQHF. Together with reference TRBV7-8 and TRBJ1-5, the CDR3 gives the full variable domain: GAGVSQSPRYKVAKRGQDVALRCDPISGHVSLFWYQQALGQGPEFLTYFQNEAQLDKSGLPSDRFFAERPEGSVSTLKIQRTQQEDSAVYLCASSFTGDIQPQHFGDGTRLSIL.

The chain has TRBV6-6 and TRBJ2-3, with D maybe TRBD2 (5 bases). Germline assignment: CDR1 MNHNY and CDR2 SVGAGI (reference sequence). V shed 6 bases and J shed 4 bases, with 8 bases lying between them. The CDR3 is made up of 12 amino acids. The CDR3 DNA reads as TGTGCCAGCAGCGGGAATGCAGATACGCAGTATTTT. As protein: CASSGNADTQYF.

This clone appeared a few times. The chain uses TRBV2 and TRBJ2-5; possibly TRBD2 for D (5 bases). The CDR3 is 14 residues long. Per the germline V gene, CDR1 is SNHLY and CDR2 is FYNNEI. Trimming stripped 5 bases from V and 5 bases from J, with 15 bases between. CDR3 protein: CASSPHEGSETQYF. CDR3 DNA sequence: TGTGCCAGCAGTCCGCACGAGGGATCGGAGACCCAGTACTTC.

This clone was recorded only once. J is TRBJ2-7 and V is TRBV6-5; TRBD2 might be the D (5 bases). V was trimmed by 6 bases and J by 1 base, leaving 10 bases between them. CDR1 MNHEY and CDR2 SVGAGI come from the germline V gene. The CDR3 runs 13 residues. CDR3 nucleotide sequence: TGTGCCAGCAGCCCGGGAATATCCTACGAGCAGTACTTC. Its translation is CASSPGISYEQYF.

This clone was found a few times. The genes are TRBV5-1 and TRBJ2-7; D might be TRBD2 (6 bases). Germline lookup yields CDR1 SGHRS and CDR2 YFSETQ. The V and J ends lost 5 bases and 2 bases respectively, with 8 bases between them. CDR3 length: 12 amino acids. CDR3 in amino acids: CASSREPYEQYF. As DNA, the CDR3 is TGCGCCAGCAGTCGGGAGCCCTACGAGCAGTACTTC.

The genes are TRBV5-1 and TRBJ1-2, with 11 nucleotides matching TRBD1. CDR1 SGHRS and CDR2 YFSETQ come from the germline V gene. The length of the CDR3 is 14 residues. J gave up 7 bases and V 4 bases, and 6 bases lay outside the gene matches. The DNA of the CDR3 is TGCGCCAGCAGCATTGGGACAGGGGGACCTGGCTACACCTTC. This encodes CASSIGTGGPGYTF.

This chain joins TRBV30 and TRBJ2-1; D may be TRBD2 (5 bases). The CDR3 runs 14 residues. Germline V CDR1 and CDR2: GTSNPN, SVGIG (reference sequence). V dropped 1 base and J dropped 4 bases, with 11 bases sitting between them. CDR3 in amino acids: CAWSGGQVYNEQFF. The DNA for the CDR3 is TGTGCCTGGAGTGGAGGGCAGGTTTACAATGAGCAGTTCTTC. Together with reference TRBV30 and TRBJ2-1, the CDR3 gives the full variable domain: SQTIHQWPATLVQPVGSPLSLECTVEGTSNPNLYWYRQAAGRGLQLLFYSVGIGQISSEVPQNLSASRPQDRQFILSSKKLLLSDSGFYLCAWSGGQVYNEQFFGPGTRLTVL.